Below, 3 T cell receptor beta chains from the same sample are listed, as sequenced in a study of T cell responses to AZD1222 COVID-19 vaccine. Sequencing was performed with immunoSEQ multiplex PCR; in TCRdb, only in-frame clones are kept and a portion is missing. The sample shows roughly 120,000 clones, roughly 84% of them seen only once. The sample here was peripheral blood, taken on day 0 of AZD1222 vaccination. The receptor source for this set is an adult in good health.

The chain recombines TRBV24-1 with TRBJ2-7; 10 nucleotides line up with TRBD1. CDR3 length equals 16 residues. V shed 3 bases, J shed 2 bases, and the junction held 6 bases outside the gene matches. CDR1 is KGHDR, CDR2 SFDVKD, per germline. CDR3 DNA sequence: TGTGCCACCAGTGATCCCCGGGACAGGGGTCCCTACGAGCAGTACTTC. Translating gives CATSDPRDRGPYEQYF.

The chain employs TRBV7-6 and TRBJ2-3; TRBD2 aligns across 13 bases. Trimming took 5 bases from V and 4 from J; bases not matched to a gene: 9. This CDR3 comprises 17 residues. In germline, CDR1 is SGHVS, CDR2 FNYEAQ. For the CDR3, the DNA is TGTGCCAGCAGCCCGGGACTAGCGGGGCTGGGAGCAGATACGCAGTATTTT. Encoded protein: CASSPGLAGLGADTQYF.

A single count supports this clone. The V call is TRBV19, the J call TRBJ1-5, with 7 nucleotides matching TRBD1. Germline CDR1 reads LNHDA; CDR2 reads SQIVND (reference sequence). V was pared by 8 bases and J by 7 bases, with 11 bases of the junction left unmatched. The CDR3 is 14 residues long. CDR3 sequence: CASHANRGSQPQHF. The CDR3 nucleotides read TGTGCCAGTCATGCGAACAGGGGATCCCAGCCCCAGCATTTT.